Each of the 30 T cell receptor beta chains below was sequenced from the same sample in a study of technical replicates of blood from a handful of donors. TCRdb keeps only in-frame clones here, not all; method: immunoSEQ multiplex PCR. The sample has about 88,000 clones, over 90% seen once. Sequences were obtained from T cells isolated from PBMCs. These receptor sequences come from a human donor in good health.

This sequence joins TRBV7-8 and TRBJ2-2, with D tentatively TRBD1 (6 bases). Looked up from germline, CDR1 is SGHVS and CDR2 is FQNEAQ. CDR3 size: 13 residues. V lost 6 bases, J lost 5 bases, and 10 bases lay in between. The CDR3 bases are TGTGCCAGCAGTACAGGGTGGACCGGGGAGCTGTTTTTT. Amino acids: CASSTGWTGELFF.

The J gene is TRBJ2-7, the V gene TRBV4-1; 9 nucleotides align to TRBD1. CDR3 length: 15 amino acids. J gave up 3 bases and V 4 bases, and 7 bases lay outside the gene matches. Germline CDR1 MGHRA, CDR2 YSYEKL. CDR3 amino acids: CASSLGQGDYYEQYF. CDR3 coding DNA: TGCGCCAGCAGCCTGGGACAGGGAGATTACTACGAGCAGTACTTC.

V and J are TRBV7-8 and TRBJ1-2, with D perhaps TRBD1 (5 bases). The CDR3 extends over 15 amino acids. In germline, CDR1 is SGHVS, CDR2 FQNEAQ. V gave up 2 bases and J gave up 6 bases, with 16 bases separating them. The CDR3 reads CASSLTEGPRHGYTF. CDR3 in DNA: TGTGCCAGCAGCTTAACGGAGGGACCAAGGCATGGCTACACCTTC.

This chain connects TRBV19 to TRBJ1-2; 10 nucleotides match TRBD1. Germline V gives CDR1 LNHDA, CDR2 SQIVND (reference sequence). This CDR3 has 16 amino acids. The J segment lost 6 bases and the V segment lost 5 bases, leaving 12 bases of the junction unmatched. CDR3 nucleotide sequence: TGTGCCAGTAGTCTTACCATAGGGGACAGGGGAAATGGCTACACCTTC. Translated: CASSLTIGDRGNGYTF.

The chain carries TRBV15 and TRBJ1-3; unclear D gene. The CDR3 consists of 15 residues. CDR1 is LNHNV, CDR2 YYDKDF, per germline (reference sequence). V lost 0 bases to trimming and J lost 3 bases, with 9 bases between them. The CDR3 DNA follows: TGTGCCACCAGCAGAGATGGGCAGAATGGAAACACCATATATTTT. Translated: CATSRDGQNGNTIYF.

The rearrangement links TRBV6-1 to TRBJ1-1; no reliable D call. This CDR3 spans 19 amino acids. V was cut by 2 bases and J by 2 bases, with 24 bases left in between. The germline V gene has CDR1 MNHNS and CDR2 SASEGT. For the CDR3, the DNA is TGTGCCAGCAGTGAAATCACTTTTAGTCCCTTTCTGCCTAACACTGAAGCTTTCTTT. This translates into CASSEITFSPFLPNTEAFF.

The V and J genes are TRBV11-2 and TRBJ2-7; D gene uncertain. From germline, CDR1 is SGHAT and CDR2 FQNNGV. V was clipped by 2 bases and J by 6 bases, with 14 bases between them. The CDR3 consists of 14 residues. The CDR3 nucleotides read TGTGCCAGCAGCTTATCCCCTGTCTTCTCCGAGCAGTACTTC. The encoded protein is CASSLSPVFSEQYF.

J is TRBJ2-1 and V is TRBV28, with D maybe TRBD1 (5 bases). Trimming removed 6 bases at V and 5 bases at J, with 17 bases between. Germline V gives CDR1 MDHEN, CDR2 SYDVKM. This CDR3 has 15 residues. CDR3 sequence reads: CASRGYRLIDNEQFF. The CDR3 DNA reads TGTGCCAGCAGGGGGTACAGGTTAATTGACAATGAGCAGTTCTTC.

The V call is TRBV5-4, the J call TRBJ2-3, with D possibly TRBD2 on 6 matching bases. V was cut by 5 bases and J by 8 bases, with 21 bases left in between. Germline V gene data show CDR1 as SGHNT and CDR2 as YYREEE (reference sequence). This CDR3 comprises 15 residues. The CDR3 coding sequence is TGTGCCAGCAGACCGAATAGCGTACCGCGGGGTACGCAGTATTTT. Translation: CASRPNSVPRGTQYF.

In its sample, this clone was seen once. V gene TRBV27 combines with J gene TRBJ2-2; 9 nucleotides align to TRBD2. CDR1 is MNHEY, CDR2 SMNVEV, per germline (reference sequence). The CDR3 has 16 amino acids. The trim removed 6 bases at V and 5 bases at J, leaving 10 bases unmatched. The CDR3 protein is CASSPGTSYHTGELFF. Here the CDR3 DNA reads TGTGCCAGCAGCCCCGGGACTAGCTACCATACCGGGGAGCTGTTTTTT.

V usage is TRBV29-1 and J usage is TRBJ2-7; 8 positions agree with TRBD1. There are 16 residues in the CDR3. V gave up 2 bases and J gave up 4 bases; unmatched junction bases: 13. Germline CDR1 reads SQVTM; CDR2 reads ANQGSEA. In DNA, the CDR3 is TGCAGCGTTGAAAGCTCTGGGGCAGGGGGCGTTTACGAGCAGTACTTC. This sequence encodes CSVESSGAGGVYEQYF.

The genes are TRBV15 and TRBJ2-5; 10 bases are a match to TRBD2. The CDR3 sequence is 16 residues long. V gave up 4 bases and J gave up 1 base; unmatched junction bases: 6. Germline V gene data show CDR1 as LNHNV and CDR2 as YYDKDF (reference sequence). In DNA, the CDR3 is TGTGCCACCAGCAAAGGGACTAGCGTTAGCCAAGAGACCCAGTACTTC. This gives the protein CATSKGTSVSQETQYF.

CDR3 amino acids: CASSDSGGRTEAFF. The DNA for the CDR3 is TGTGCCAGCAGTGACTCTGGGGGGAGAACTGAAGCTTTCTTT. V is TRBV6-4 and J is TRBJ1-1; tentatively, D is TRBD1 (5 bases). Germline V gene sequence: CDR1 MRHNA, CDR2 SNTAGT. This CDR3 is built from 14 residues. V lost 0 bases and J lost 5, with 10 bases in between.

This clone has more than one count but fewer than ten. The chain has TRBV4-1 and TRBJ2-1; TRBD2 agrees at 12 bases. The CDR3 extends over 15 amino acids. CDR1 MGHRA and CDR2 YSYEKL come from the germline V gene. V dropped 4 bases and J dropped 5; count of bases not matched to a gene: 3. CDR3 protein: CASSPGLAGNNEQFF. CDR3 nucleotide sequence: TGCGCCAGCAGCCCCGGACTAGCGGGAAACAATGAGCAGTTCTTC.

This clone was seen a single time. The DNA of the CDR3 is TGTGCCAGCAGTTTACAGGGGCGTTCTTACGAGCAGTACTTC. It specifies CASSLQGRSYEQYF. V and J are TRBV28 and TRBJ2-7, with TRBD1 as a possible D gene (6 bases). This CDR3 contains 14 residues. The germline gives CDR1 MDHEN, CDR2 SYDVKM. The ends were cut back, 2 bases at V and 4 bases at J, with 12 bases in the middle.

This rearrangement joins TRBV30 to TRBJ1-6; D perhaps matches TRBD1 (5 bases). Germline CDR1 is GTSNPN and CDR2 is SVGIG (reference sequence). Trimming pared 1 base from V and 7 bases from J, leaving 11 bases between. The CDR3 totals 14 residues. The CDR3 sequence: CAWSGGGANSPLHF. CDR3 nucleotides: TGTGCCTGGAGTGGGGGGGGAGCAAATTCACCCCTCCACTTT.

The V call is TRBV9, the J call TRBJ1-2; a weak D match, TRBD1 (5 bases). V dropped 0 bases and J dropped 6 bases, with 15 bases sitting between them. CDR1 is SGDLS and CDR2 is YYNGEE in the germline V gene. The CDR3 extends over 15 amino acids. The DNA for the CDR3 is TGTGCCAGCAGCGTAGGGGGCTCCTCTCCGGATGGCTACACCTTC. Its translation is CASSVGGSSPDGYTF.

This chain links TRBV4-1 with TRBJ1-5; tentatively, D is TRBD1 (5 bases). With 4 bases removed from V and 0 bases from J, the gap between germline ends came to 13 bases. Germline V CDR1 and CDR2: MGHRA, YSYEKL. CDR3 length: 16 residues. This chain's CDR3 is CASSLGSGDSNQPQHF. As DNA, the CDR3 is TGCGCCAGCAGCCTCGGATCGGGGGATAGCAATCAGCCCCAGCATTTT.

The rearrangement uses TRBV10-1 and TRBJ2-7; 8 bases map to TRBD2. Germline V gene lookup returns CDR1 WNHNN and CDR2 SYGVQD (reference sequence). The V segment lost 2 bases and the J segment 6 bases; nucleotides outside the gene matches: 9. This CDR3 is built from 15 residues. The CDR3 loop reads CASSENPMAGGEQYF. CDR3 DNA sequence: TGCGCCAGCAGTGAGAACCCCATGGCGGGAGGCGAGCAGTACTTC.

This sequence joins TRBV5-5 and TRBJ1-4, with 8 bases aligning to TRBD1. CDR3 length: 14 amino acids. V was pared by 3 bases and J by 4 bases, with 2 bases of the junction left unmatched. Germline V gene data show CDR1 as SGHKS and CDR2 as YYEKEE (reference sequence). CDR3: CASSWDRSNEKLFF. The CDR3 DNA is TGTGCCAGCAGCTGGGACAGGAGTAATGAAAAACTGTTTTTT.

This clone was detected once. Written as DNA, the CDR3 is TGTGCCAGCAGCGATCGGGACTCTGGTGATACGCAGTATTTT. Encoded protein: CASSDRDSGDTQYF. This chain connects TRBV2 to TRBJ2-3, with TRBD2 as a possible D gene (6 bases). The V end lost 6 bases, the J end lost 6 bases, and 16 bases lay between the germline ends. This CDR3 spans 14 amino acids. From germline, CDR1 is SNHLY and CDR2 FYNNEI.

Here the CDR3 reads CASSPLGGFNGELFF. CDR3 DNA sequence: TGCGCCAGCAGCCCCCTGGGAGGATTTAACGGGGAGCTGTTTTTT. The rearrangement links TRBV4-1 to TRBJ2-2, with D possibly matching TRBD2 (6 bases). The CDR3 runs 15 residues. The V and J ends lost 4 bases and 7 bases respectively, with 16 bases between them. CDR1 MGHRA and CDR2 YSYEKL come from the germline V gene.

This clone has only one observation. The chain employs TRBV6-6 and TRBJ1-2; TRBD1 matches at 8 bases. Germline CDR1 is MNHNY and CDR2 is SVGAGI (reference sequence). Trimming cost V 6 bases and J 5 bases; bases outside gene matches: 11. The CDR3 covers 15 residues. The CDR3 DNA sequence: TGTGCCAGCAGCGACCGAGGGACAGGCGATTATGGCTACACCTTC. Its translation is CASSDRGTGDYGYTF.

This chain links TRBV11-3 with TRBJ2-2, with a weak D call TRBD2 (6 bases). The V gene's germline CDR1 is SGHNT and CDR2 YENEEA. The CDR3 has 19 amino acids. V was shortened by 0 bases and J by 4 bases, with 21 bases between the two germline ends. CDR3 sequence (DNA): TGTGCCAGCAGCTTAGATCTTCCCCTGGGGGGACTCCTCACCGGGGAGCTGTTTTTT. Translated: CASSLDLPLGGLLTGELFF.

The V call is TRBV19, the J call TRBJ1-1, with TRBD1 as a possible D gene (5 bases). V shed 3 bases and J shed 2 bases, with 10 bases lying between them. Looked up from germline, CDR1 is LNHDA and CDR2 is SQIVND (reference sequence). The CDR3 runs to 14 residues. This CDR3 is CASSIQGINTEAFF. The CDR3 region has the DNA TGTGCCAGTAGTATCCAGGGTATAAACACTGAAGCTTTCTTT.

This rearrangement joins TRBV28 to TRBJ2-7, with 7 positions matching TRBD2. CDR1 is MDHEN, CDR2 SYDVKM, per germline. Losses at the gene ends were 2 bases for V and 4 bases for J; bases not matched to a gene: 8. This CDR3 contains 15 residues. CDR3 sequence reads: CASSLPGGEGYEQYF. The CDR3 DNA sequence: TGTGCCAGCAGTTTACCTGGGGGGGAGGGGTACGAGCAGTACTTC.

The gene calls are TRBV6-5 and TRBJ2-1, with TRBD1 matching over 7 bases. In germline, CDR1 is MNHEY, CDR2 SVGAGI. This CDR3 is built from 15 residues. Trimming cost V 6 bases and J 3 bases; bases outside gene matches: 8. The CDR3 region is CASSLGQVGYNEQFF. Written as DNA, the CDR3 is TGTGCCAGCAGCCTTGGACAGGTTGGCTACAATGAGCAGTTCTTC.

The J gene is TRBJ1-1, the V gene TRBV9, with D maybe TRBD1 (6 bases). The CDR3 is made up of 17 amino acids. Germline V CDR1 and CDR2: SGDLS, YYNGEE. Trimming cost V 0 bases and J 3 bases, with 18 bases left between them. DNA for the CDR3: TGTGCCAGCAGCGTAGCGCCAGGGGCGGGTGGGGACACTGAAGCTTTCTTT. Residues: CASSVAPGAGGDTEAFF.

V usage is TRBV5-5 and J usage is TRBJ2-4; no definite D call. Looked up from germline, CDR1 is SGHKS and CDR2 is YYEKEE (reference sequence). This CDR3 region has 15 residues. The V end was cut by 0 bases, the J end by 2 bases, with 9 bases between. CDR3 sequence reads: CASSLVEWSKNIQYF. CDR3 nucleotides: TGTGCCAGCAGCTTGGTTGAGTGGTCCAAAAACATTCAGTACTTC.

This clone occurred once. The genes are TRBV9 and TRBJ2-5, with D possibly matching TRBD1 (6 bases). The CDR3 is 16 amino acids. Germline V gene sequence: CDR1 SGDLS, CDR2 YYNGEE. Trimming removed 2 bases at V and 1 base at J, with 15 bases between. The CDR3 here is CASSVTPTGIQETQYF. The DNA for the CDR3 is TGTGCCAGCAGCGTCACACCAACAGGGATCCAAGAGACCCAGTACTTC.